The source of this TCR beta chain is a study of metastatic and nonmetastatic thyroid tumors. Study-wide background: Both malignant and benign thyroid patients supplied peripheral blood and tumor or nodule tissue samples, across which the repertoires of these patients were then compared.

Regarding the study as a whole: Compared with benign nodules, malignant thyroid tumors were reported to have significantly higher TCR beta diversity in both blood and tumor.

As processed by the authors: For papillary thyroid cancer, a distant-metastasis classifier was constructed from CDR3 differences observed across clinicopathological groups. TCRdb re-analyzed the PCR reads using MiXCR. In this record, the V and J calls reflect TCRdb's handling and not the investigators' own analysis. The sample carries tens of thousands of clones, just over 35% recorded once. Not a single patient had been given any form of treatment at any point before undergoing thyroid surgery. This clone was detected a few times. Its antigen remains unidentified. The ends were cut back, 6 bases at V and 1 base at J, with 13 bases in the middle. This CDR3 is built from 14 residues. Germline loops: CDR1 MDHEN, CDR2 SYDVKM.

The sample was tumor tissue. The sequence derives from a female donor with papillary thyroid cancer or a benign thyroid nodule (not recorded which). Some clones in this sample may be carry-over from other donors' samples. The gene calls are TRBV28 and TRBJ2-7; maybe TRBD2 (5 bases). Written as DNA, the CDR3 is TGTGCCAGCAGGCCCTCGGGGATATCCTACGAGCAGTACTTC. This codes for CASRPSGISYEQYF.